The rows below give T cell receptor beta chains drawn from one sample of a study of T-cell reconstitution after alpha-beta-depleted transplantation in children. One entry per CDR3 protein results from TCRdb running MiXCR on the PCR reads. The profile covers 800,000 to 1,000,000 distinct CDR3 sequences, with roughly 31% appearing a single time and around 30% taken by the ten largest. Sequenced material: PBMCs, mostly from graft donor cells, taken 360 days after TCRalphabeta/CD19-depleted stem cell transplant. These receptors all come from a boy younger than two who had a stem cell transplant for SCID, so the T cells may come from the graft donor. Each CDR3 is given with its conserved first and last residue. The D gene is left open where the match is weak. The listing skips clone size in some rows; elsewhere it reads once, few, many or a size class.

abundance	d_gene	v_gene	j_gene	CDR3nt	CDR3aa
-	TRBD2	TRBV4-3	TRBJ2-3	TGCGCCAGCAGCCAAGGGACTAGCGGGGCCCTCCGTGCGGATACGCAGTATTTT	CASSQGTSGALRADTQYF
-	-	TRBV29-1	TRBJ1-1	TGCAGCGGAGGGCGGGCGAACACTGAAGCTTTCTTT	CSGGRANTEAFF
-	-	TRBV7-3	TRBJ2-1	TGTGCCAGCAGCTCCTCCGCGGGATGGAACAATGAGCAGTTCTTC	CASSSSAGWNNEQFF
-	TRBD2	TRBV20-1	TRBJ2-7	TGCAGTGCTCGCCTAGCGGGGGGTCTCGACGAGCAGTACTTC	CSARLAGGLDEQYF
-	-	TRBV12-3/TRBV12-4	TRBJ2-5	TGTGCCAGCAGCCCTCTGCCCTCGGATGAGACCCAGTACTTC	CASSPLPSDETQYF
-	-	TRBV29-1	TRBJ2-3	TGCAGCGTTAATGCAGATACGCAGTATTTT	CSVNADTQYF
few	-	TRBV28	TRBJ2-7	TGTGCCAGCAGTCCCACCGGACCGCTCGAGCAGTACTTC	CASSPTGPLEQYF
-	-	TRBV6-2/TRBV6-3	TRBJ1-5	TGTGCCAGCACCCAAAGGGATAGGGGGAGTCAGCCCCAGCATTTT	CASTQRDRGSQPQHF
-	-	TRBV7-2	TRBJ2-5	TGTGCCAGCAGCTTAGTACTTACTTTTAAAGAGACCCAGTACTTC	CASSLVLTFKETQYF
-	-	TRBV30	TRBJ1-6	TGTGCCTGGACCTTTAGAGGGGATTCACCCCTCCACTTT	CAWTFRGDSPLHF
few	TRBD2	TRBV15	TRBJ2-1	TGTGCCACCAGCAGAGTGGGGGGGTTCTACAATGAGCAGTTCTTC	CATSRVGGFYNEQFF
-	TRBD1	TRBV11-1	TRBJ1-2	TGTGCCAGCAGCTTAAAGGGACAGAACTATGGCTACACCTTC	CASSLKGQNYGYTF
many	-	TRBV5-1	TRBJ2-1	TGCGCCAGCAGTCCCGGGACGGTCTACAATGAGCAGTTCTTC	CASSPGTVYNEQFF
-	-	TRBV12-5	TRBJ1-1	TGTGCTAGTGGTTTGGGAATCACAGAGCTGAACACTGAAGCTTTCTTT	CASGLGITELNTEAFF
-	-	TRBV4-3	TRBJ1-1	TGCGCCAGCAGCCATTCGGGGGTGCAGGGTTCGTTCACTGAAGCTTTCTTT	CASSHSGVQGSFTEAFF
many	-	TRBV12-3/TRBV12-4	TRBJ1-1	TGTGCCAGCAGTTTATCAGGGAACACTGAAGCTTTCTTT	CASSLSGNTEAFF
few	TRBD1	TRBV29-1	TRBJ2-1	TGCAGCGTTGTCGGGACAGGGGGCGATGAGCAGTTCTTC	CSVVGTGGDEQFF
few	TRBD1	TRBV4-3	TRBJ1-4	TGCGCCAGCAGCCAAACACAGGGGATGGGTGAAAAACTGTTTTTT	CASSQTQGMGEKLFF
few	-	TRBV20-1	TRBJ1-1	TGCAGTACCGGGAGAGGCTTGCGGACTGAAGCTTTCTTT	CSTGRGLRTEAFF
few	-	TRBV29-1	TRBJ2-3	TGCAGCGCTAGCCCGGGGGCAGCGGGGATGGATTTT	CSASPGAAGMDF